Listed here are 8 T cell receptor beta chains from one sample, sequenced in a study of blood T cell repertoires in COVID-19. This table comes from immunoSEQ multiplex PCR, and its TCRdb copy is limited to in-frame clones, with some not included. This sample carries tens of thousands of clones, about 90% of them seen once, and the ten largest clones take approximately 10%. What was sequenced was peripheral blood. These receptors all come from a man of 80 years or more with active or convalescent COVID-19.

The chain couples TRBV4-3 to TRBJ2-2; 9 bases fit TRBD1. CDR1 and CDR2 from the germline V gene are LGHNA and YSLEER. This CDR3 contains 14 residues. Trimming took 4 bases from V and 6 from J; bases not matched to a gene: 3. The CDR3 sequence: CASSPGTGSGELFF. The CDR3 bases are TGCGCCAGCAGCCCCGGGACAGGGTCCGGGGAGCTGTTTTTT.

This chain joins TRBV5-1 and TRBJ1-3; tentatively, D is TRBD1 (6 bases). Germline assignment: CDR1 SGHRS and CDR2 YFSETQ. The CDR3 length is 17 residues. The V gene lost 0 bases and the J gene lost 3 bases, with 16 bases spanning the gap. CDR3 loop: CASSLDLVGAGGNTIYF. The CDR3 DNA sequence: TGCGCCAGCAGCTTGGATTTGGTGGGGGCAGGTGGAAACACCATATATTTT.

This chain connects TRBV3-1 (or the pseudogene TRBV3-2) to TRBJ2-2; TRBD2 matches at 14 bases. With V trimmed by 4 bases and J by 3 bases, 7 bases remained unmatched. This CDR3 region has 18 residues. The germline gives CDR1 LGHDT, CDR2 YNNKEL (reference sequence). The CDR3 reads CASSRLAGGRRDTGELFF. The CDR3 bases are TGTGCCAGCAGCCGACTAGCGGGGGGGCGCCGCGACACCGGGGAGCTGTTTTTT.

V and J are TRBV7-2 and TRBJ2-7; D is possibly TRBD2 (5 bases). The V end lost 2 bases, the J end lost 3 bases, and 14 bases lay between the germline ends. This CDR3 comprises 15 residues. Germline CDR1 SGHTA, CDR2 FQGNSA. The CDR3 region has the DNA TGTGCCAGCAGCTTATCGGGAAACGACCTCTACGAGCAGTACTTC. Translated, it gives CASSLSGNDLYEQYF.

The J gene is TRBJ1-2, the V gene TRBV5-1, with 7 bases fitting TRBD1. Germline trimming cut 2 bases from V and 8 bases from J; bases unmatched to any gene: 3. This CDR3 spans 12 amino acids. Germline lookup yields CDR1 SGHRS and CDR2 YFSETQ. CDR3 loop: CASSFDRDGYTF. The CDR3 coding sequence is TGCGCCAGCAGCTTTGACAGGGACGGCTACACCTTC.

This clone was seen more than once but under ten times. This rearrangement joins TRBV19 to TRBJ2-5; TRBD2 agrees at 13 bases. Germline V gives CDR1 LNHDA, CDR2 SQIVND (reference sequence). Germline trimming cut 1 base from V and 6 bases from J; bases unmatched to any gene: 5. The CDR3 sequence is 16 residues long. The CDR3 bases are TGTGCCAGTAGTATAGGGGGACTAGCGGGGATACAGACCCAGTACTTC. Encoded protein: CASSIGGLAGIQTQYF.

This clone occurred once. J is TRBJ2-7 and V is TRBV29-1; TRBD1 matches 9 bases. The CDR3 consists of 16 residues. V lost 7 bases to trimming and J lost 4 bases; unmatched junction nucleotides: 17. The germline V gene has CDR1 SQVTM and CDR2 ANQGSEA. The CDR3 DNA sequence: TGCAGCGAGAAAGGAAACCGGGACAGGGTATATTACGAGCAGTACTTC. Protein: CSEKGNRDRVYYEQYF.

The chain uses TRBV7-3 and TRBJ2-7; D is perhaps TRBD2 (7 bases). The germline V gene has CDR1 SGHTA and CDR2 FQGTGA. This CDR3 contains 15 residues. V dropped 5 bases and J dropped 4 bases, with 18 bases sitting between them. CDR3 in amino acids: CASSEMGGLSYEQYF. In DNA, the CDR3 is TGTGCCAGCAGCGAAATGGGGGGGCTCTCATACGAGCAGTACTTC. The full variable domain, with the rest looked up from reference TRBV7-3 and TRBJ2-7, is GAGVSQTPSNKVTEKGKYVELRCDPISGHTALYWYRQSLGQGPEFLIYFQGTGAADDSGLPNDRFFAVRPEGSVSTLKIQRTERGDSAVYLCASSEMGGLSYEQYFGPGTRLTVT.